The 11 T cell receptor beta chains given below trace back to one sample, sequenced in a study of blood T cell repertoires in COVID-19. Using immunoSEQ multiplex PCR, the repertoire was profiled, and TCRdb retains in-frame clones only, with some absent. The table includes over 200,000 clones, roughly 86% detected once. Material: peripheral blood. All receptors derive from a woman aged 45-60 years with active or convalescent COVID-19.

The genes are TRBV11-2 and TRBJ1-5; D is perhaps TRBD1 (6 bases). CDR3 length: 15 residues. The germline V gene has CDR1 SGHAT and CDR2 FQNNGV. The V gene lost 1 base and the J gene lost 4 bases, with 11 bases spanning the gap. CDR3 region: CASSLVQGRNQPQHF. As DNA, the CDR3 is TGTGCCAGCAGCTTAGTCCAGGGGCGAAATCAGCCCCAGCATTTT.

The chain has TRBV5-1 and TRBJ2-3; TRBD2 matches at 11 bases. CDR3 length equals 14 residues. The J segment lost 3 bases and the V segment lost 7 bases, leaving 4 bases of the junction unmatched. Looked up from germline, CDR1 is SGHRS and CDR2 is YFSETQ. The CDR3 sequence is CASVAGGPTDTQYF. The CDR3 DNA sequence: TGCGCCAGCGTAGCGGGAGGGCCGACAGATACGCAGTATTTT. The entire variable domain, with the rest obtained from reference TRBV5-1 and TRBJ2-3, is as follows: KAGVTQTPRYLIKTRGQQVTLSCSPISGHRSVSWYQQTPGQGLQFLFEYFSETQRNKGNFPGRFSGRQFSNSRSEMNVSTLELGDSALYLCASVAGGPTDTQYFGPGTRLTVL.

A remark on this clone: A junction end diverges from the germline sequence, so it may reflect a read error. This rearrangement joins TRBV19 to TRBJ2-3; 7 nucleotides line up with TRBD1. Germline V CDR1 and CDR2: LNHDA, SQIVND (reference sequence). The CDR3 runs 16 residues. This CDR3 reads CTSSYQGQWATDTQYF. As DNA, the CDR3 is TGTACCAGTTCCTACCAGGGACAGTGGGCCACAGATACGCAGTATTTT.

This chain connects TRBV4-2 to TRBJ1-4; 9 bases are a match to TRBD1. CDR1 is LGHNA, CDR2 YNFKEQ, per germline. CDR3 length equals 15 residues. J was trimmed by 8 bases and V by 0 bases; bases with no gene match: 4. The CDR3 bases are TGTGCCAGCAGCCAAGAGGACAGGGGTAAAGAAAAACTGTTTTTT. Encoded protein: CASSQEDRGKEKLFF.

The rearrangement joins TRBV15 to TRBJ1-2, with TRBD1 matching over 7 bases. Unmatched junction bases numbered 4, after V lost 1 base and J lost 8 bases. Germline-derived CDR1 and CDR2 are LNHNV and YYDKDF (reference sequence). The CDR3 length is 13 residues. Here the CDR3 DNA reads TGTGCCACCAGCAGAGGGGGACAGTTGGGCTACACCTTC. This encodes CATSRGGQLGYTF.

The V call is TRBV15, the J call TRBJ2-3; D perhaps matches TRBD2 (7 bases). There are 14 residues in the CDR3. Germline lookup yields CDR1 LNHNV and CDR2 YYDKDF (reference sequence). With 6 bases removed from V and 2 bases from J, the gap between germline ends came to 12 bases. The CDR3 loop is CATRGGGHTDTQYF. The CDR3 DNA follows: TGTGCCACCAGAGGGGGGGGCCACACAGATACGCAGTATTTT.

For this clone: This CDR3 fails to terminate in the conserved phenylalanine or tryptophan, so it likely reflects a read error. The DNA is left out, because the CDR3 cannot be placed on it with certainty; the CDR3 is given as TCRdb lists it. CDR3 sequence reads: CASSKSFRVVSV. The J gene is TRBJ1-1, the V gene TRBV21-1; TRBD1, the table's D call, was not compared with the DNA. TRBV21-1 is a recognized pseudogene. The CDR3 numbers 12 amino acids, ends counted.

This clone was seen only once. This chain links TRBV28 with TRBJ1-2; no reliable D call. V was pared by 3 bases and J by 4 bases, with 9 bases between. The CDR3 totals 13 residues. In germline, CDR1 is MDHEN, CDR2 SYDVKM. The DNA for the CDR3 is TGTGCCAGCAGTTTGAGTATGATCTATGGCTACACCTTC. It codes for CASSLSMIYGYTF.

This chain links TRBV5-6 with TRBJ1-5; D gene uncertain. Trimming left V 2 bases short and J 0 bases short, with 6 bases between. Germline V gives CDR1 SGHDT, CDR2 YYEEEE. The CDR3 spans 14 residues. The CDR3 coding sequence is TGTGCCAGCAGCTTTGGACTTAGCAATCAGCCCCAGCATTTT. It translates to CASSFGLSNQPQHF.

This clone was picked up one time. Other DNA sequences in the sample encode the same CDR3. The chain employs TRBV28 and TRBJ1-3; D uncertain. Trimming stripped 5 bases from V and 4 bases from J, with 3 bases between. The CDR3 loop spans 11 amino acids. Germline CDR1 reads MDHEN; CDR2 reads SYDVKM. The CDR3 DNA reads as TGTGCCAGCAGTCCAGGAAACACCATATATTTT. Translating it yields CASSPGNTIYF. Full variable domain (missing parts from reference TRBV28 and TRBJ1-3): DVKVTQSSRYLVKRTGEKVFLECVQDMDHENMFWYRQDPGLGLRLIYFSYDVKMKEKGDIPEGYSVSREKKERFSLILESASTNQTSMYLCASSPGNTIYFGEGSWLTVV.

V is TRBV24-1 and J is TRBJ2-1; D ambiguous. This CDR3 contains 12 residues. Germline loops: CDR1 KGHDR, CDR2 SFDVKD. V was trimmed by 9 bases and J by 10 bases, leaving 15 bases between them. CDR3 sequence (DNA): TGTGCCACCCTCCCGTTCCTAGACGAGCAGTTCTTC. Amino acid sequence: CATLPFLDEQFF.